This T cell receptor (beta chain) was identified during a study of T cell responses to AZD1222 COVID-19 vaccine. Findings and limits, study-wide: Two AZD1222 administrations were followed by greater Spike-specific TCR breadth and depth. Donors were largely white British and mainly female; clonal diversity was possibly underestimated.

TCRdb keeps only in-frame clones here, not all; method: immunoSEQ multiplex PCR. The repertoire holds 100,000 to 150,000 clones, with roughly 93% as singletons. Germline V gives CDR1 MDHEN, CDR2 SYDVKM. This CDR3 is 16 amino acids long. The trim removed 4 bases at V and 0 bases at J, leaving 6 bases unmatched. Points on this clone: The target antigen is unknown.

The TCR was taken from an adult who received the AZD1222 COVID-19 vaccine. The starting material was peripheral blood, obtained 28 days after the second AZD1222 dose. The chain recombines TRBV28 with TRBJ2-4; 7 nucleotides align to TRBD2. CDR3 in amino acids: CASSSPGRAAKNIQYF. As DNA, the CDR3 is TGTGCCAGCAGTTCCCCGGGGAGGGCAGCCAAAAACATTCAGTACTTC. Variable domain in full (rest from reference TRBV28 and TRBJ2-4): DVKVTQSSRYLVKRTGEKVFLECVQDMDHENMFWYRQDPGLGLRLIYFSYDVKMKEKGDIPEGYSVSREKKERFSLILESASTNQTSMYLCASSSPGRAAKNIQYFGAGTRLSVL.